The 28 T cell receptor beta chains presented below share a single source sample, sequenced in a study of PD-1 blockade in classical Hodgkin lymphoma. Sequencing was performed with immunoSEQ multiplex PCR; in TCRdb, only in-frame clones are kept and a portion is missing. The sample lists roughly 56,000 clones, nearly 90% occurring once. Time point defined: cycle 4 day 1 (C4D1), after 6 weeks of nivolumab. Autologous stem cell transplantation was followed by relapse in every patient, and brentuximab vedotin exposure varied. The sample here was peripheral blood mononuclear cells (PBMCs), taken before the fourth cycle of nivolumab. Receptor source: a human donor with classical Hodgkin lymphoma.

The chain recombines TRBV18 with TRBJ2-1, with D perhaps TRBD2 (7 bases). V shed 0 bases and J shed 4 bases, with 16 bases lying between them. This CDR3 is 17 amino acids long. Germline assignment: CDR1 KGHSH and CDR2 LQKENI. The CDR3 spells CASSPPREGGLYNEQFF. The CDR3 region has the DNA TGTGCCAGCTCACCACCGAGAGAGGGGGGGCTTTACAATGAGCAGTTCTTC.

The chain recombines TRBV19 with TRBJ1-5; D uncertain. Trimming stripped 3 bases from V and 1 base from J, with 10 bases between. Per the germline V gene, CDR1 is LNHDA and CDR2 is SQIVND (reference sequence). This CDR3 is 15 amino acids long. The CDR3 sequence is CASSIGEGSNQPQHF. CDR3 in DNA: TGTGCCAGTAGTATTGGAGAGGGAAGCAATCAGCCCCAGCATTTT.

This rearrangement joins TRBV5-1 to TRBJ1-4, with 7 nucleotides matching TRBD1. The CDR3 is 15 amino acids. V was pared by 0 bases and J by 3 bases, with 2 bases of the junction left unmatched. Germline V gene lookup returns CDR1 SGHRS and CDR2 YFSETQ. CDR3 DNA sequence: TGCGCCAGCAGCTTGGGGGACAGCTCTAATGAAAAACTGTTTTTT. Its protein product is CASSLGDSSNEKLFF.

The V gene is TRBV7-3, the J gene TRBJ2-7; a weak D match, TRBD1 (6 bases). Germline V CDR1 and CDR2: SGHTA, FQGTGA. The CDR3 contains 13 residues. V gave up 3 bases and J gave up 3 bases, with 9 bases separating them. CDR3 bases: TGTGCCAGCAGCTTGACAGGTAACTACGAGCAGTACTTC. Its translation is CASSLTGNYEQYF.

The rearrangement links TRBV20-1 to TRBJ1-2; D is unclear. There are 11 residues in the CDR3. Trimming pared 0 bases from V and 7 bases from J, leaving 6 bases between. In germline, CDR1 is DFQATT, CDR2 SNEGSKA (reference sequence). Here the CDR3 DNA reads TGCAGTGCTAGAGAAATAGGTGGCTACACCTTC. It translates to CSAREIGGYTF.

This chain joins TRBV20-1 and TRBJ2-7; D unclear. Germline values: CDR1 DFQATT, CDR2 SNEGSKA (reference sequence). This CDR3 is built from 11 residues. Trimming took off 0 bases at V and 3 bases at J, with 3 bases between the two ends. The CDR3 reads CSARDDYEQYF. The CDR3, as DNA: TGCAGTGCTAGAGATGACTACGAGCAGTACTTC.

The CDR3 DNA is TGCAGCGTTGAAGGGGACAGGGGGAGGAACACTGAAGCTTTCTTT. Amino acid sequence: CSVEGDRGRNTEAFF. The chain carries TRBV29-1 and TRBJ1-1, with 11 bases identical to TRBD1. Germline V gene lookup returns CDR1 SQVTM and CDR2 ANQGSEA. The CDR3 runs to 15 residues. V gave up 1 base and J gave up 1 base; unmatched junction bases: 2.

V is TRBV5-1 and J is TRBJ2-2; TRBD2 matches 7 bases. Germline V CDR1 and CDR2: SGHRS, YFSETQ. The CDR3 sequence is 14 residues long. Germline trimming cut 4 bases from V and 3 bases from J; bases unmatched to any gene: 3. The CDR3 DNA reads TGCGCCAGCAGCCGTAGCGGGTACACCGGGGAGCTGTTTTTT. It is translated as CASSRSGYTGELFF.

The rearrangement links TRBV27 to TRBJ2-1; 9 bases align to TRBD2. After removal of 3 bases from V and 6 bases from J, the junction contained 9 bases not matched to a gene. This CDR3 region has 16 residues. The V gene's germline CDR1 is MNHEY and CDR2 SMNVEV (reference sequence). CDR3 DNA: TGTGCCAGCAGTTTGAAGTGGAGCGGGGGGCCCAATGAGCAGTTCTTC. Protein: CASSLKWSGGPNEQFF.

On this clone: The sample has other DNA sequences that encode this CDR3 too. V and J are TRBV5-5 and TRBJ1-4; the D gene is possibly TRBD1 (5 bases). The CDR3 totals 15 residues. The germline V and J ends were trimmed by 1 base and 0 bases, with 7 bases remaining between them. From germline, CDR1 is SGHKS and CDR2 YYEKEE (reference sequence). CDR3: CASSLQGPTNEKLFF. CDR3 sequence (DNA): TGTGCCAGCAGCTTGCAGGGCCCAACTAATGAAAAACTGTTTTTT. Complete variable domain (other parts from reference TRBV5-5 and TRBJ1-4): DAGVTQSPTHLIKTRGQQVTLRCSPISGHKSVSWYQQVLGQGPQFIFQYYEKEERGRGNFPDRFSARQFPNYSSELNVNALLLGDSALYLCASSLQGPTNEKLFFGSGTQLSVL.

This rearrangement joins TRBV5-1 to TRBJ1-4; possible D gene TRBD1, 5 bases. Per germline, CDR1 SGHRS and CDR2 YFSETQ. CDR3 length: 16 amino acids. Trimming stripped 1 base from V and 0 bases from J, with 10 bases between. The CDR3 sequence is CASSLLGGATNEKLFF. The CDR3 nucleotides are TGCGCCAGCAGCTTGCTCGGGGGAGCAACTAATGAAAAACTGTTTTTT.

The V gene is TRBV6-6, the J gene TRBJ1-5, with TRBD1 matching over 8 bases. The junction had 6 bases not matched to a gene; V was cut back by 6 bases and J by 5 bases. The germline gives CDR1 MNHNY, CDR2 SVGAGI (reference sequence). CDR3 length: 14 residues. This CDR3 is CASSDGQGDQPQHF. Written as DNA, the CDR3 is TGTGCCAGCAGCGACGGACAGGGCGATCAGCCCCAGCATTTT.

The chain is built from TRBV5-6 and TRBJ2-6; 7 nucleotides align to TRBD1. The junction had 5 bases not matched to a gene; V was cut back by 4 bases and J by 4 bases. From germline, CDR1 is SGHDT and CDR2 YYEEEE. The CDR3 runs 15 residues. This CDR3 reads CASSPTGAGANVLTF. CDR3 in DNA: TGTGCCAGCAGCCCAACAGGGGCAGGGGCCAACGTCCTGACTTTC.

For this clone: Other DNA sequences within the sample encode an identical CDR3. Here the CDR3 reads CASSLGLNEQYF. In nucleotides, the CDR3 is TGCGCCAGCAGCTTGGGATTGAACGAGCAGTACTTC. The chain couples TRBV5-1 to TRBJ2-7; D remains unclear. V lost 0 bases and J 5 bases, leaving 6 bases between the germline ends. Germline V lookup: CDR1 SGHRS, CDR2 YFSETQ. CDR3 length: 12 residues.

V gene TRBV10-3 combines with J gene TRBJ1-1; 8 positions match TRBD1. The CDR3 covers 14 residues. Germline values: CDR1 ENHRY, CDR2 SYGVKD. V dropped 4 bases and J dropped 4; count of bases not matched to a gene: 5. CDR3: CAISGQGAGTEAFF. In DNA, the CDR3 is TGTGCCATCAGTGGCCAGGGGGCAGGCACTGAAGCTTTCTTT.

The chain uses TRBV27 and TRBJ1-5; 9 bases match TRBD1. The CDR3 covers 15 residues. Germline CDR1 and CDR2: MNHEY and SMNVEV (reference sequence). V lost 5 bases, J lost 5 bases, and 7 bases stayed unmatched. The CDR3 is CASSPMDRGYQPQHF. The CDR3 nucleotides are TGTGCCAGCAGTCCGATGGACAGGGGTTATCAGCCCCAGCATTTT.

CDR3 nucleotides: TGTGCCAGCAGTTACCCAATGCGGGAAGCTTTCTTT. The encoded protein is CASSYPMREAFF. The chain recombines TRBV6-6 with TRBJ1-1; no clear D. V lost 2 bases, J lost 8 bases, and 9 bases lay in between. Germline loops: CDR1 MNHNY, CDR2 SVGAGI (reference sequence). This CDR3 has 12 residues.

This rearrangement joins TRBV6-5 to TRBJ1-4; a possible D gene is TRBD1 (5 bases). V was pared by 6 bases and J by 5 bases, with 13 bases between. The CDR3 contains 14 residues. Germline V CDR1 and CDR2: MNHEY, SVGAGI. The CDR3 DNA reads TGTGCCAGCAGCCGAGACAGAAACAATGAAAAACTGTTTTTT. It specifies CASSRDRNNEKLFF.

This clone has a single count. The J gene is TRBJ1-1, the V gene TRBV19; 8 bases agree with TRBD1. The trim removed 4 bases at V and 0 bases at J, leaving 10 bases unmatched. CDR1 is LNHDA and CDR2 is SQIVND in the germline V gene (reference sequence). The CDR3 runs to 17 residues. In DNA, the CDR3 is TGTGCCAGTAGTAGACCTTGGCGGACAGGGATGAACACTGAAGCTTTCTTT. Its protein is CASSRPWRTGMNTEAFF.

The chain has TRBV6-6 and TRBJ2-2; D might be TRBD2 (5 bases). Germline loops: CDR1 MNHNY, CDR2 SVGAGI (reference sequence). This CDR3 has 13 residues. Trimming removed 8 bases at V and 5 bases at J, with 12 bases between. CDR3 residues: CASLTGETGELFF. In nucleotides, the CDR3 is TGTGCCAGCTTGACCGGGGAGACCGGGGAGCTGTTTTTT.

The chain is built from TRBV5-1 and TRBJ2-7, with 12 bases fitting TRBD1. Losses at the gene ends were 2 bases for V and 5 bases for J; bases not matched to a gene: 5. CDR1 and CDR2 (germline): SGHRS, YFSETQ. The CDR3 extends over 15 amino acids. The CDR3, as DNA: TGCGCCAGCAGCTTCGCCGGGACAGGGGGCGACGAGCAGTACTTC. This translates into CASSFAGTGGDEQYF. The variable domain in full, with the rest retrieved from reference TRBV5-1 and TRBJ2-7, is KAGVTQTPRYLIKTRGQQVTLSCSPISGHRSVSWYQQTPGQGLQFLFEYFSETQRNKGNFPGRFSGRQFSNSRSEMNVSTLELGDSALYLCASSFAGTGGDEQYFGPGTRLTVT.

This chain links TRBV7-9 with TRBJ1-2; TRBD1 is a possible D gene (6 bases). The V gene's germline CDR1 is SEHNR and CDR2 FQNEAQ (reference sequence). Trimming removed 5 bases at V and 8 bases at J, with 12 bases between. This CDR3 region has 12 residues. CDR3: CASSVRGGGYTF. The CDR3 DNA reads as TGTGCCAGCAGCGTCAGGGGAGGCGGCTACACCTTC.

The rearrangement joins TRBV9 to TRBJ2-3; 7 nucleotides match TRBD2. The length of the CDR3 is 16 residues. The V and J ends lost 4 bases and 2 bases, in that order; junction bases with no gene match: 10. CDR1 and CDR2 from the germline V gene are SGDLS and YYNGEE. CDR3 amino acids: CASSPSWGRVTDTQYF. The DNA of the CDR3 is TGTGCCAGCAGCCCCTCGTGGGGGAGGGTCACAGATACGCAGTATTTT. The full variable domain, rest sourced from reference TRBV9 and TRBJ2-3, is DSGVTQTPKHLITATGQRVTLRCSPRSGDLSVYWYQQSLDQGLQFLIQYYNGEERAKGNILERFSAQQFPDLHSELNLSSLELGDSALYFCASSPSWGRVTDTQYFGPGTRLTVL.

The V call is TRBV5-1, the J call TRBJ2-1; no definite D call. This CDR3 region has 16 residues. V dropped 4 bases and J dropped 1 base, with 15 bases sitting between them. CDR1 SGHRS and CDR2 YFSETQ come from the germline V gene. The CDR3 loop reads CASSIHLDPSYNEQFF. Here the CDR3 DNA reads TGCGCCAGCAGCATCCACCTGGACCCTTCCTACAATGAGCAGTTCTTC.

The rearrangement joins TRBV5-6 to TRBJ1-5; D may be TRBD1 (6 bases). The V gene lost 5 bases and the J gene lost 3 bases, with 18 bases spanning the gap. The CDR3 loop spans 16 amino acids. In germline, CDR1 is SGHDT, CDR2 YYEEEE. In DNA, the CDR3 is TGTGCCAGCAGTGCCCGGGAACAGGGTACCAATCAGCCCCAGCATTTT. It codes for CASSAREQGTNQPQHF.

The table lists this clone with a count of one. The chain links TRBV7-6 to TRBJ2-5; 14 nucleotides line up with TRBD2. V lost 3 bases and J lost 4; bases outside the gene matches: 1. The germline CDR1 and CDR2 sequences are SGHVS and FNYEAQ. CDR3 size: 15 residues. The DNA for the CDR3 is TGTGCCAGCAGCTTGGGGACTAGCGGGGGAGAGACCCAGTACTTC. Translated: CASSLGTSGGETQYF.

The chain joins TRBV5-1 to TRBJ1-1, with 11 nucleotides matching TRBD1. J gave up 4 bases and V 3 bases, and 2 bases lay outside the gene matches. CDR1 and CDR2 (germline): SGHRS, YFSETQ. The CDR3 is made up of 14 amino acids. The CDR3 reads CASSWTGGVTEAFF. Here the CDR3 DNA reads TGCGCCAGCAGCTGGACAGGGGGCGTCACTGAAGCTTTCTTT.

The gene calls are TRBV2 and TRBJ2-3; 16 bases are a match to TRBD2. Trimming cost V 10 bases and J 4 bases; bases outside gene matches: 8. This CDR3 spans 16 amino acids. Per germline, CDR1 SNHLY and CDR2 FYNNEI. In nucleotides, the CDR3 is TGTGCCATATCGGGACTAGCGGGGGGGGCGGCAGATACGCAGTATTTT. Amino acid sequence: CAISGLAGGAADTQYF.